Sequencing of this T cell receptor beta chain was carried out in a study of cytotoxic CD8 clonotypes in ibrutinib-treated CLL. Across the study: Recorded responses included approximately 25 partial and 2 complete; following median approximately 68 months, roughly 15 stayed remitted and 12 progressed. Regarding the study as a whole: Clonality (at baseline) was higher than in age-matched healthy donors and tracked circulating CD8+ T-cell counts. Stable or contracted on treatment, public clonotypes were also uncommon.

On this clone itself: Antigen specificity is unknown.

There are 15 residues in the CDR3. The J segment lost 3 bases and the V segment lost 0 bases, leaving 2 bases of the junction unmatched. Germline V gene data show CDR1 as SGDLS and CDR2 as YYNGEE. Only in-frame clones appear in the TCRdb table, and some are missing; sequencing was by immunoSEQ multiplex PCR. The sample consists of a few hundred thousand clones, around four fifths of them appearing once. Material: PBMCs, obtained before ibrutinib treatment. The J gene is TRBJ2-3, the V gene TRBV9, with 9 bases that match TRBD2. The TCR was taken from a human donor with chronic lymphocytic leukemia. Here the CDR3 reads CASSVVAGETDTQYF. The DNA of the CDR3 is TGTGCCAGCAGCGTAGTAGCGGGAGAAACAGATACGCAGTATTTT.